This T cell receptor (beta chain) was captured in a study of OX40 agonist ivuxolimab in advanced cancers. The CDR3 contains 16 residues. Deletions cut 3 bases from V and 2 bases from J, with 14 bases between. Germline V lookup: CDR1 LNHNV, CDR2 YYDKDF (reference sequence). Clones were read by immunoSEQ multiplex PCR, and TCRdb kept only the in-frame ones, dropping some. This sample has about 70,000 clones, with about 81% found just once. The clonotype comes from an adult with an advanced solid tumor such as melanoma, head and neck, liver or kidney cancer. Source: CD4+ or CD8+ T cells sorted from blood, taken in a trial of the OX40 agonist ivuxolimab. The chain is built from TRBV15 and TRBJ1-5; D remains ambiguous. The CDR3: CATSSFDAAGNQPQHF. CDR3 sequence (DNA): TGTGCCACCAGCAGTTTTGACGCCGCGGGCAATCAGCCCCAGCATTTT.